The rows below give T cell receptor beta chains drawn from one sample of a study of blood T cell repertoires in COVID-19. Generated by immunoSEQ multiplex PCR, the TCRdb table keeps only in-frame clones and is missing some. Here the sample spans 150,000 to 200,000 clones, 70% to 90% being singletons. Sequencing input: peripheral blood. Receptors were obtained from a man between 40 and 49 years old with active or convalescent COVID-19. The CDR3 runs from the conserved cysteine through the conserved F or W. D genes are given only for firm matches. Clone size is given for some rows only: seen once, a few or many times, or a class if the clone is expanded.

TRBV6-6	once	TRBD1	TRBJ1-1	CASSPQGGNTEAFF	TGTGCCAGCAGTCCTCAGGGGGGGAACACTGAAGCTTTCTTT
TRBV5-4	NA	TRBD1	TRBJ1-2	CASSIQGATANYGYTF	TGTGCCAGCAGCATACAGGGGGCGACAGCTAACTATGGCTACACCTTC
TRBV6-1	NA	TRBD1	TRBJ1-1	CASSERTGGTEAFF	TGTGCCAGCAGTGAACGAACAGGGGGCACTGAAGCTTTCTTT
TRBV7-3	NA	TRBD2	TRBJ2-3	CASSLRRGGTDTQYF	TGTGCCAGCAGCTTAAGGCGGGGGGGCACAGATACGCAGTATTTT
TRBV10-3	NA	TRBD2	TRBJ2-1	CAIMWWTSGRAAYNEQFF	TGTGCCATCATGTGGTGGACTAGCGGGAGGGCCGCCTACAATGAGCAGTTCTTC
TRBV10-3	NA	TRBD1	TRBJ1-1	CAIFGQGDTEAFF	TGTGCCATCTTCGGTCAGGGGGACACTGAAGCTTTCTTT
TRBV10-2	NA	TRBD2	TRBJ2-1	CASSESIGAGGGQEQFF	TGCGCCAGCAGTGAGTCGATAGGAGCGGGAGGTGGTCAGGAGCAGTTCTTC
TRBV18	NA	TRBD1	TRBJ2-7	CASSRDSRRPPDEQYF	TGTGCCAGCTCACGGGACAGCCGACGGCCTCCGGACGAGCAGTACTTC
TRBV24-1	NA	TRBD1	TRBJ1-2	CATRQTGGAYGGGYTF	TGTGCCACCAGGCAAACAGGGGGCGCTTACGGAGGTGGCTACACCTTC
TRBV4-2	NA	TRBD2	TRBJ2-2	CASEVLGTSGAANTGELFF	TGTGCCAGCGAAGTCCTGGGGACTAGCGGGGCCGCGAACACCGGGGAGCTGTTTTTT
TRBV24-1	NA	TRBD2	TRBJ2-1	CATSDRYSGSSYNEQFF	TGTGCCACCAGTGATCGATATAGCGGGAGCTCCTACAATGAGCAGTTCTTC
TRBV4-2	NA	TRBD2	TRBJ2-1	CASSQDDGGLAGGWGYNEQFF	TGTGCCAGCAGCCAAGATGACGGAGGACTAGCGGGAGGTTGGGGTTACAATGAGCAGTTCTTC
TRBV5-1	NA	TRBD2	TRBJ2-1	CASSSLGLARGNEQFF	TGCGCCAGCAGCTCCCTTGGACTAGCGAGGGGAAATGAGCAGTTCTTC
TRBV10-3	NA	NA	TRBJ1-1	CAISESVGVGNTEAFF	TGTGCCATCAGTGAGTCCGTCGGGGTTGGGAACACTGAAGCTTTCTTT
TRBV6-4	few	TRBD1	TRBJ2-1	CASSSTGGFEQFF	TGTGCCAGCAGTTCGACAGGGGGCTTTGAGCAGTTCTTC
TRBV3-1/TRBV3-2	NA	NA	TRBJ1-1	CASSQHQTGRNTEAFF	TGTGCCAGCAGCCAACATCAGACAGGCCGGAACACTGAAGCTTTCTTT